The 31 T cell receptor beta chains below were found in one sample sequenced in a study of T-cell reconstitution after alpha-beta-depleted transplantation in children. For TCRbeta, the library was prepared with unique molecular identifiers. TCRdb processed the PCR reads anew with MiXCR; each CDR3 protein has one entry. The sample carries tens of thousands of distinct CDR3 sequences, roughly 20% recorded once. The sequences come from PBMCs, mostly from graft donor cells, collected 360 days after TCRalphabeta/CD19-depleted stem cell transplant. The origin of the receptors is a male patient aged 2 to 9 who had a stem cell transplant for acute lymphoblastic leukemia, so the T cells may come from the graft donor.

This clonotype was counted between two and nine times. The CDR3 protein is CASSQAHNEQFF. DNA for the CDR3: TGTGCCAGCAGCCAAGCTCACAATGAGCAGTTCTTC. This sequence joins TRBV3-1 and TRBJ2-1; D is undetermined. V lost 1 base to trimming and J lost 5 bases, with 3 bases between them. CDR1 and CDR2 (germline): LGHDT, YNNKEL (reference sequence). The CDR3 length is 12 residues.

This clonotype has ten or more counts. The V gene is TRBV11-3, the J gene TRBJ2-3, with D uncertain. The CDR3 runs 16 residues. The germline CDR1 and CDR2 sequences are SGHNT and YENEEA. Trimming cost V 5 bases and J 2 bases, with 17 bases left between them. The CDR3 DNA reads as TGTGCCAGCAGCCGTGTCCCCCACAGCTCCACAGATACGCAGTATTTT. This sequence encodes CASSRVPHSSTDTQYF.

This clonotype turned up a few times. The chain employs TRBV4-1 and TRBJ2-7; 7 nucleotides match TRBD2. V was clipped by 1 base and J by 4 bases; unmatched bases: 7. The CDR3 totals 15 residues. CDR1 MGHRA and CDR2 YSYEKL come from the germline V gene. In DNA, the CDR3 is TGCGCCAGCAGCCAAGGTCTAGCGGAGACATACGAGCAGTACTTC. This codes for CASSQGLAETYEQYF.

This clonotype appeared a few times. J is TRBJ2-1 and V is TRBV15; 8 bases map to TRBD2. Germline V CDR1 and CDR2: LNHNV, YYDKDF (reference sequence). V lost 1 base, J lost 10 bases, and 9 bases stayed unmatched. There are 15 residues in the CDR3. CDR3 protein: CATSRGLASRREQFF. CDR3 DNA: TGTGCCACCAGCAGAGGACTAGCGTCGAGGAGAGAGCAGTTCTTC.

The chain combines TRBV30 with TRBJ2-7, with D hard to call. Trimming cost V 0 bases and J 2 bases, with 14 bases left between them. This CDR3 region has 15 residues. Germline V gene lookup returns CDR1 GTSNPN and CDR2 SVGIG (reference sequence). CDR3 DNA: TGTGCCTGGAGTGTAGACCCCGGGCGCCCCTACGAGCAGTACTTC. Amino acids: CAWSVDPGRPYEQYF.

This clonotype occurred a few times. The chain has TRBV12-3 or TRBV12-4 and TRBJ1-1; the D gene is possibly TRBD1 (6 bases). V was clipped by 3 bases and J by 10 bases, with 15 bases between them. The CDR3 sequence is 13 residues long. CDR3 nucleotides: TGTGCCAGCAGTTTTCTAAGGAGGGGGGGAGCTTTCTTT. This sequence encodes CASSFLRRGGAFF.

The genes are TRBV2 and TRBJ2-3; 10 positions agree with TRBD2. The CDR3 spans 16 residues. The germline V gene has CDR1 SNHLY and CDR2 FYNNEI. With V trimmed by 2 bases and J by 6 bases, 8 bases remained unmatched. Here the CDR3 reads CASSEPAGGPGDTQYF. CDR3 DNA sequence: TGTGCCAGCAGTGAACCAGCGGGAGGGCCAGGGGATACGCAGTATTTT.

This clonotype is a singleton in its sample. V gene TRBV7-7 combines with J gene TRBJ2-2; perhaps TRBD1 as D (5 bases). CDR1 is SSHAT, CDR2 FNYEAQ, per germline (reference sequence). The CDR3 has 13 amino acids. V was cut by 5 bases and J by 7 bases, with 11 bases left in between. The CDR3: CASSEQGHGELFF. The CDR3 DNA is TGTGCCAGCAGCGAGCAGGGCCACGGGGAGCTGTTTTTT.

The chain combines TRBV4-1 with TRBJ2-6; D is uncertain. The germline CDR1 and CDR2 sequences are MGHRA and YSYEKL. This CDR3 region has 14 residues. The V gene lost 3 bases and the J gene lost 5 bases, with 8 bases spanning the gap. The CDR3 DNA reads TGCGCCAGCAGCCACGACCCTCGGGCCAACGTCCTGACTTTC. Its protein is CASSHDPRANVLTF.

This clonotype occurred a few times. The rearrangement joins TRBV11-1 to TRBJ2-1; no definite D call. Germline loops: CDR1 SGHAT, CDR2 FQDESV (reference sequence). V gave up 4 bases and J gave up 6 bases, with 10 bases separating them. This CDR3 has 13 amino acids. CDR3 DNA sequence: TGTGCCAGCAGCTCCTACACCACCAATGAGCAGTTCTTC. As protein: CASSSYTTNEQFF.

The chain has TRBV20-1 and TRBJ2-7, with 8 bases identical to TRBD2. The V gene end was trimmed by 3 bases and the J gene end by 0 bases; junction bases not matched to a gene: 16. The CDR3 totals 18 residues. Germline CDR1 reads DFQATT; CDR2 reads SNEGSKA (reference sequence). The CDR3 sequence is CSARDLSGGPRPSYEQYF. CDR3 nucleotides: TGCAGTGCTAGGGATCTTTCGGGAGGGCCCCGACCCTCCTACGAGCAGTACTTC.

The J gene is TRBJ2-1, the V gene TRBV20-1; 12 bases are a match to TRBD2. V lost 3 bases, J lost 3 bases, and 3 bases stayed unmatched. CDR1 is DFQATT and CDR2 is SNEGSKA in the germline V gene (reference sequence). This CDR3 is built from 15 residues. The CDR3 spells CSARGTSGLYNEQFF. CDR3 DNA sequence: TGCAGTGCTAGGGGGACTAGCGGGCTCTACAATGAGCAGTTCTTC.

The chain recombines TRBV11-2 with TRBJ1-3; TRBD1 is a possible D gene (5 bases). Trimming cost V 5 bases and J 4 bases, with 18 bases left between them. Per the germline V gene, CDR1 is SGHAT and CDR2 is FQNNGV. The CDR3 sequence is 16 residues long. CDR3 in amino acids: CASSPITGQRGNTIYF. CDR3 sequence (DNA): TGTGCCAGCAGCCCAATCACAGGTCAAAGAGGAAACACCATATATTTT.

This clonotype has only one observation. The rearrangement links TRBV3-1 to TRBJ2-1, with TRBD2 matching 8 bases. The CDR3 totals 15 residues. Germline loops: CDR1 LGHDT, CDR2 YNNKEL (reference sequence). J lost 6 bases, V lost 0 bases, and 4 bases had no gene match. Here the CDR3 DNA reads TGTGCCAGCAGCCAAGAAATCGGGAGGGCCAATGAGCAGTTCTTC. Translation: CASSQEIGRANEQFF.

This clonotype came up a few times. The chain joins TRBV20-1 to TRBJ2-7; D possibly corresponds to TRBD2 (6 bases). The CDR3 consists of 17 residues. Germline V lookup: CDR1 DFQATT, CDR2 SNEGSKA (reference sequence). The germline V and J ends were trimmed by 0 bases and 0 bases, with 18 bases remaining between them. CDR3 sequence reads: CSAREFLQRAISYEQYF. DNA for the CDR3: TGCAGTGCTAGAGAGTTTCTACAGCGGGCAATCTCCTACGAGCAGTACTTC.

This sequence joins TRBV7-2 and TRBJ1-2, with TRBD1 as a possible D gene (5 bases). CDR1 SGHTA and CDR2 FQGNSA come from the germline V gene. V was shortened by 6 bases and J by 4 bases, with 18 bases between the two germline ends. This CDR3 has 15 residues. The CDR3 sequence is CASSWGPSLFYGYTF. The CDR3, as DNA: TGTGCCAGCAGTTGGGGCCCCTCTCTCTTCTATGGCTACACCTTC.

The V call is TRBV7-9, the J call TRBJ2-1; TRBD2 aligns across 12 bases. The CDR3 totals 14 residues. Germline V lookup: CDR1 SEHNR, CDR2 FQNEAQ (reference sequence). The trim removed 3 bases at V and 11 bases at J, leaving 5 bases unmatched. The CDR3 nucleotides are TGTGCCAGCAGCTTTGGGACTAGCGGGTGGAAGCAGTTCTTC. It encodes CASSFGTSGWKQFF.

In DNA, the CDR3 is TGTGCCAGCAGCCCGGGACCGAATAATTCACCCCTCCACTTT. Its translation: CASSPGPNNSPLHF. The chain employs TRBV5-5 and TRBJ1-6, with a weak D call TRBD1 (5 bases). V was trimmed by 4 bases and J by 5 bases, leaving 10 bases between them. The CDR3 covers 14 residues. Germline V gives CDR1 SGHKS, CDR2 YYEKEE (reference sequence).

This clonotype has only a few counts. The genes are TRBV6-5 and TRBJ2-2; 9 bases fit TRBD2. There are 16 residues in the CDR3. J was trimmed by 3 bases and V by 0 bases; bases with no gene match: 2. Germline V gene sequence: CDR1 MNHEY, CDR2 SVGAGI. CDR3 sequence (DNA): TGTGCCAGCAGTTACTCTAGCGGGAGTTACACCGGGGAGCTGTTTTTT. This translates into CASSYSSGSYTGELFF.

This clonotype was seen only a few times. The rearrangement joins TRBV6-5 to TRBJ1-6, with TRBD1 as a possible D gene (5 bases). V was shortened by 1 base and J by 13 bases, with 11 bases between the two germline ends. This CDR3 is built from 13 residues. The germline CDR1 and CDR2 sequences are MNHEY and SVGAGI. The CDR3 sequence: CASSYFDRSPLHF. The CDR3, as DNA: TGTGCCAGCAGTTACTTTGACAGATCGCCCCTCCACTTT.

This clonotype was observed a handful of times. The chain carries TRBV12-3 or TRBV12-4 and TRBJ1-2; D might be TRBD1 (5 bases). The CDR3 is made up of 14 amino acids. Trimming cost V 2 bases and J 3 bases, with 10 bases left between them. CDR3 coding DNA: TGTGCCAGCAGTTTAAGAGGGGCCCACTATGGCTACACCTTC. It translates to CASSLRGAHYGYTF.

This chain links TRBV12-3 or TRBV12-4 with TRBJ2-1; 14 bases match TRBD2. V gave up 5 bases and J gave up 6 bases; unmatched junction bases: 3. CDR3 length: 15 amino acids. CDR3 protein: CASSRLAGGANEQFF. The DNA for the CDR3 is TGTGCCAGCAGTCGACTAGCGGGAGGGGCCAATGAGCAGTTCTTC.

This clonotype has only a few counts. The chain employs TRBV6-1 and TRBJ1-4; TRBD1 is a possible D gene (5 bases). The length of the CDR3 is 15 residues. From germline, CDR1 is MNHNS and CDR2 SASEGT. Trimming stripped 7 bases from V and 7 bases from J, with 19 bases between. CDR3 protein: CASKANRGVGEKLFF. The CDR3 DNA follows: TGTGCCAGCAAGGCGAACCGAGGGGTCGGTGAAAAACTGTTTTTT.

CDR3 sequence: CASRTSGPNQPQHF. The CDR3 DNA reads as TGTGCCAGCAGAACCTCAGGGCCCAATCAGCCCCAGCATTTT. J is TRBJ1-5 and V is TRBV12-3 or TRBV12-4; possible D gene TRBD1, 5 bases. The germline V and J ends were trimmed by 6 bases and 3 bases, with 12 bases remaining between them. The CDR3 sequence is 14 residues long.

This clonotype was found a few times. The J gene is TRBJ2-3, the V gene TRBV5-1, with D possibly being TRBD1 (7 bases). Trimming took off 1 base at V and 2 bases at J, with 17 bases between the two ends. Germline V gene lookup returns CDR1 SGHRS and CDR2 YFSETQ. CDR3 length: 17 amino acids. DNA of the CDR3: TGCGCCAGCAGCTTGCCATTGACAGGGAGGCCCACAGATACGCAGTATTTT. Translating gives CASSLPLTGRPTDTQYF.

V and J are TRBV5-1 and TRBJ2-1; 11 bases fit TRBD1. CDR1 SGHRS and CDR2 YFSETQ come from the germline V gene. CDR3 length: 18 residues. Unmatched junction bases numbered 13, after V lost 2 bases and J lost 6 bases. The chain's CDR3 is CASSFWGQGVRGVNEQFF. CDR3 coding DNA: TGCGCCAGCAGCTTTTGGGGACAGGGGGTCCGTGGTGTCAATGAGCAGTTCTTC.

This clonotype was seen more than once but under ten times. This rearrangement joins TRBV29-1 to TRBJ2-5; D is unresolved. This CDR3 comprises 12 residues. V gave up 5 bases and J gave up 2 bases, with 9 bases separating them. Germline V gene data show CDR1 as SQVTM and CDR2 as ANQGSEA. The DNA of the CDR3 is TGCAGCGTTCGGGTCAGGCAAGAGACCCAGTACTTC. Protein product: CSVRVRQETQYF.

This clonotype was detected only a few times. The J gene is TRBJ2-7, the V gene TRBV20-1; 8 bases are a match to TRBD1. This CDR3 is 13 amino acids long. V lost 4 bases and J lost 6; bases outside the gene matches: 8. Per the germline V gene, CDR1 is DFQATT and CDR2 is SNEGSKA (reference sequence). The CDR3 sequence: CSAMRTGPFEQYF. The CDR3 DNA sequence: TGCAGTGCTATGAGGACAGGGCCGTTCGAGCAGTACTTC.

This clonotype was observed a handful of times. J is TRBJ2-7 and V is TRBV21-1; TRBD1 reflects the table's D call only, with no check against the DNA. TRBV21-1 is flagged as a pseudogene. This CDR3 comprises 14 residues. Written as DNA, the CDR3 is TGTGCCAGCAGCAAAAAAGGGACACCTTACGAGCAGTACTTC. Residues: CASSKKGTPYEQYF.

The J gene is TRBJ2-7, the V gene TRBV5-1; maybe TRBD2 (6 bases). Germline loops: CDR1 SGHRS, CDR2 YFSETQ. CDR3 length: 15 residues. Trimming cost V 0 bases and J 0 bases, with 10 bases left between them. The CDR3, as DNA: TGCGCCAGCAGCTTGGTTAGCGGTAGCTCCTACGAGCAGTACTTC. Its translation: CASSLVSGSSYEQYF.

This clonotype has a handful of counts. The J gene is TRBJ2-5, the V gene TRBV29-1; 8 positions match TRBD1. Germline V CDR1 and CDR2: SQVTM, ANQGSEA. V dropped 3 bases and J dropped 5; count of bases not matched to a gene: 5. The CDR3 runs to 13 residues. CDR3 amino acids: CSVETGVYETQYF. The CDR3 bases are TGCAGCGTTGAGACAGGGGTGTACGAGACCCAGTACTTC.